One TCR beta chain is described in this entry. No antigen is known for it. This record belongs to a study of CD8+ T cells in alopecia areata. About the study: Tofacitinib administration to treated patients was oral, at 5 to 10 mg twice daily. Tofacitinib treatment spanned 6 to 18 months, with 6 months off drug afterward.

Isolated RNA was reverse transcribed into cDNA used as the sequencing template. Measured with immunoSEQ multiplex PCR; TCRdb has only the in-frame clones, and not every one. The sample includes some 170,000 clones, around 63% of them seen just once. Study results and caveats: Normal skin contains resident alphabeta T cells, and these are also sequenced in scalp samples. Among patients, TCR sharing was less clear than in mice, a difference possibly due in part to HLA diversity in the patient population.

This CDR3 contains 16 residues. Germline CDR1 reads SGHRS; CDR2 reads YFSETQ. V lost 0 bases, J lost 0 bases, and 1 base stayed unmatched. The clonotype originates from a human donor with alopecia areata. The V call is TRBV5-1, the J call TRBJ2-1; the match to TRBD1 covers 9 bases. The input for sequencing was CD4+ T cells sorted from blood, taken at week 0. The CDR3 DNA sequence: TGCGCCAGCAGCTTGGGGACAGGGGTCTCCTACAATGAGCAGTTCTTC. It specifies CASSLGTGVSYNEQFF.